Listed here are 23 T cell receptor beta chains from one sample, sequenced in a study of beta chain features in type 1 diabetes. Study-wide results and caveats: Researchers report that Type 1 diabetes patients had moderately but significantly shorter TCRB CDR3s across all four CD4+ subsets.

Sequencing targeted expressed TCRB transcripts, as all isolated RNA had been reverse transcribed. Sequencing was performed with immunoSEQ multiplex PCR; in TCRdb, only in-frame clones are kept and a portion is missing. The top ten hold around 0.12% of the sample, which has approximately 600,000 clones, under 15% seen once. These receptors lack a known antigen. The sequenced sample was naive CD4+ T cells from blood. These receptors came from a man aged 25 to 45 with type 1 diabetes.

The chain recombines TRBV12-5 with TRBJ2-7; a weak D match, TRBD2 (5 bases). Germline V gene sequence: CDR1 LGHNT, CDR2 FRNRAP. The CDR3 covers 13 residues. V was clipped by 9 bases and J by 0 bases, with 12 bases between them. The CDR3 DNA reads as TGTGCTAGCCGAAACGGGGACTCCTACGAGCAGTACTTC. Protein sequence: CASRNGDSYEQYF. Drawing the rest from reference TRBV12-5 and TRBJ2-7, the complete variable domain is DARVTQTPRHKVTEMGQEVTMRCQPILGHNTVFWYRQTMMQGLELLAYFRNRAPLDDSGMPKDRFSAEMPDATLATLKIQPSEPRDSAVYFCASRNGDSYEQYFGPGTRLTVT.

CDR3 in amino acids: CASSGLAKNIQYF. The CDR3 bases are TGTGCCAGCAGCGGACTAGCCAAAAACATTCAGTACTTC. The chain carries TRBV7-2 and TRBJ2-4; weak D call: TRBD2 (5 bases). V lost 5 bases and J lost 0, with 5 bases in between. From germline, CDR1 is SGHTA and CDR2 FQGNSA. This CDR3 has 13 residues.

This clone was picked up a small number of times. The chain joins TRBV13 to TRBJ2-7; D might be TRBD1 or TRBD2, each matching 6 bases. The length of the CDR3 is 13 residues. Germline V gives CDR1 PRHDT, CDR2 FYEKMQ (reference sequence). V was pared by 4 bases and J by 6 bases, with 13 bases between. The CDR3 here is CASSSPPGAEQYF. CDR3 nucleotides: TGTGCCAGCAGCTCCCCCCCGGGGGCCGAGCAGTACTTC.

The chain recombines TRBV4-1 with TRBJ2-2; the D gene could be TRBD1 or TRBD2 (5 bases each). This CDR3 has 16 amino acids. The V end was cut by 5 bases, the J end by 0 bases, with 13 bases between. In germline, CDR1 is MGHRA, CDR2 YSYEKL. CDR3 sequence (DNA): TGCGCCAGCAGCGACTTCCGAGGGGCGAACACCGGGGAGCTGTTTTTT. Amino acid sequence: CASSDFRGANTGELFF.

The chain is built from TRBV7-2 and TRBJ2-6; D perhaps matches TRBD1 (5 bases). The CDR3 is 17 amino acids. In germline, CDR1 is SGHTA, CDR2 FQGNSA. Trimming stripped 1 base from V and 0 bases from J, with 10 bases between. CDR3: CASSLDRLSSGANVLTF. The CDR3 DNA reads as TGTGCCAGCAGCTTAGACAGGCTATCCTCTGGGGCCAACGTCCTGACTTTC.

This clone appeared a few times. The chain is built from TRBV9 and TRBJ2-5; D possibly corresponds to TRBD1 (6 bases). Between the trimmed V and J ends, which lost 3 bases and 2 bases, there was a span of 11 bases. Germline lookup yields CDR1 SGDLS and CDR2 YYNGEE. This CDR3 is 14 amino acids long. Here the CDR3 reads CASSATGLQETQYF. DNA of the CDR3: TGTGCCAGCAGCGCTACAGGGTTACAAGAGACCCAGTACTTC.

The J gene is TRBJ1-2, the V gene TRBV5-6, with D uncertain. Trimming removed 6 bases at V and 8 bases at J, with 11 bases between. In germline, CDR1 is SGHDT, CDR2 YYEEEE. The CDR3 spans 11 residues. Written as DNA, the CDR3 is TGTGCCAGCACTAAATCTGGGGGCTACACCTTC. Residues: CASTKSGGYTF.

This clone was found a few times. This CDR3 is also generated by other DNA sequences in the sample. V is TRBV30 and J is TRBJ1-5; D perhaps matches TRBD1 (5 bases). V gave up 0 bases and J gave up 0 bases, with 6 bases separating them. Germline CDR1 is GTSNPN and CDR2 is SVGIG (reference sequence). The CDR3 has 14 residues. DNA for the CDR3: TGTGCCTGGAGTGTGGGGGATAGCAATCAGCCCCAGCATTTT. Residues: CAWSVGDSNQPQHF.

This clone has only a few counts. The chain combines TRBV11-2 with TRBJ2-5, with TRBD2 as a possible D gene (6 bases). V was trimmed by 5 bases and J by 9 bases, leaving 13 bases between them. Germline assignment: CDR1 SGHAT and CDR2 FQNNGV. The CDR3 sequence is 12 residues long. DNA for the CDR3: TGTGCCAGCAGCGTAACACGGAGGGCCCAGTACTTC. Translation gives CASSVTRRAQYF.

The chain uses TRBV7-9 and TRBJ1-4, with no clear D. Per the germline V gene, CDR1 is SEHNR and CDR2 is FQNEAQ (reference sequence). The CDR3 is 16 amino acids. Trimming shortened V by 5 bases and J by 0 bases, and 13 bases separated the two germline ends. The CDR3 sequence is CASSPTALATNEKLFF. The CDR3 DNA follows: TGTGCCAGCAGCCCGACGGCTCTTGCAACTAATGAAAAACTGTTTTTT.

This clone was picked up a small number of times. Here the CDR3 reads CASSYQSLLGNEQFF. Here the CDR3 DNA reads TGTGCCAGCAGCTATCAATCACTCCTGGGGAATGAGCAGTTCTTC. V is TRBV5-4 and J is TRBJ2-1, with D unresolved. The CDR3 has 15 residues. Trimming shortened V by 3 bases and J by 7 bases, and 17 bases separated the two germline ends. Germline V CDR1 and CDR2: SGHNT, YYREEE (reference sequence).

This clone was counted only a few times. This chain connects TRBV29-1 to TRBJ1-6, with TRBD1 matching 7 bases. V trimming: 4 bases; J trimming: 5 bases; junction bases outside the gene matches: 2. Per germline, CDR1 SQVTM and CDR2 ANQGSEA. There are 13 residues in the CDR3. The CDR3 spells CSVGGGNNSPLHF. In nucleotides, the CDR3 is TGCAGCGTTGGAGGGGGCAATAATTCACCCCTCCACTTT.

This clone has a handful of counts. The gene calls are TRBV28 and TRBJ2-7; no clear D. The CDR3 covers 12 residues. The germline gives CDR1 MDHEN, CDR2 SYDVKM. Between the trimmed V and J ends, which lost 5 bases and 3 bases, there was a span of 8 bases. The CDR3 DNA reads TGTGCCAGCAGTACCGAGATCTACGAGCAGTACTTC. Translated: CASSTEIYEQYF.

This clone was detected a few times. J is TRBJ1-4 and V is TRBV30; TRBD1 matches at 11 bases. The CDR3 sequence is 13 residues long. The V segment lost 4 bases and the J segment 8 bases; nucleotides outside the gene matches: 3. Germline loops: CDR1 GTSNPN, CDR2 SVGIG (reference sequence). In DNA, the CDR3 is TGTGCCTGGACAAGGACAGGGGGCGAAAAACTGTTTTTT. This translates into CAWTRTGGEKLFF.

The chain carries TRBV6-5 and TRBJ2-7; 7 positions match TRBD2. This CDR3 spans 16 amino acids. The J segment lost 0 bases and the V segment lost 0 bases, leaving 5 bases of the junction unmatched. Germline values: CDR1 MNHEY, CDR2 SVGAGI. The CDR3 sequence is CASSYSASSGSYEQYF. The CDR3 region has the DNA TGTGCCAGCAGTTACTCGGCCTCTAGCGGCTCCTACGAGCAGTACTTC.

This clone appeared a few times. The chain uses TRBV21-1 and TRBJ1-6; the table's D call TRBD1 went unverified against the DNA. TRBV21-1 counts as a pseudogene. The CDR3 sequence is 18 residues long. In DNA form, the CDR3 reads TGTGCCAGCAGCCCACGGCCAGGGGGGAGCTCCTATAATTCACCCCTCCACTTT. Its protein product is CASSPRPGGSSYNSPLHF.

In the case of this clone: The same CDR3 arises from other DNA sequences in this sample as well. The CDR3 spells CASSYSTGSGNTIYF. The CDR3, as DNA: TGTGCCAGCAGTTACTCGACAGGGTCCGGAAACACCATATATTTT. This sequence joins TRBV6-5 and TRBJ1-3, with 7 bases matching TRBD1. The trim removed 0 bases at V and 4 bases at J, leaving 3 bases unmatched. The CDR3 runs to 15 residues. Looked up from germline, CDR1 is MNHEY and CDR2 is SVGAGI.

A few counts support this clone. V and J are TRBV19 and TRBJ2-7, with D uncertain. V lost 3 bases and J lost 7, with 10 bases in between. The CDR3 loop spans 12 amino acids. The germline V gene has CDR1 LNHDA and CDR2 SQIVND (reference sequence). CDR3 region: CASSISLGEQYF. In nucleotides, the CDR3 is TGTGCCAGTAGTATCTCCTTGGGAGAGCAGTACTTC.

This clone has only a few counts. The chain is built from TRBV28 and TRBJ2-1; 10 positions agree with TRBD2. Losses at the gene ends were 6 bases for V and 3 bases for J; bases not matched to a gene: 8. The CDR3 is made up of 16 amino acids. CDR1 is MDHEN and CDR2 is SYDVKM in the germline V gene. The chain's CDR3 is CASREASGGLYNEQFF. CDR3 DNA: TGTGCCAGCAGAGAGGCTAGCGGGGGCCTCTACAATGAGCAGTTCTTC.

The genes are TRBV30 and TRBJ2-3; TRBD2 matches 7 bases. After removal of 4 bases from V and 6 bases from J, the junction contained 4 bases not matched to a gene. The CDR3 is 12 amino acids. Germline CDR1 and CDR2: GTSNPN and SVGIG (reference sequence). CDR3 DNA: TGTGCCTGGACCCCCGGGGGGGATACGCAGTATTTT. This encodes CAWTPGGDTQYF.

This chain joins TRBV2 and TRBJ2-7, with D perhaps given as TRBD1 or TRBD2 (5 bases each). Trimming stripped 6 bases from V and 0 bases from J, with 9 bases between. The germline V gene encodes CDR1 SNHLY and CDR2 FYNNEI. CDR3 length equals 13 residues. The CDR3 is CASRRDPSYEQYF. The CDR3 region has the DNA TGTGCCAGCAGGAGGGACCCCTCCTACGAGCAGTACTTC.

Ten or more counts support this clone. This sequence joins TRBV5-5 and TRBJ2-1; D tentatively reads TRBD1 or TRBD2 (5 bases each). Trimming removed 4 bases at V and 5 bases at J, with 10 bases between. Germline V lookup: CDR1 SGHKS, CDR2 YYEKEE (reference sequence). The CDR3 spans 13 residues. CDR3 sequence (DNA): TGTGCCAGCAGCCTCGGGACGGACAATGAGCAGTTCTTC. Translating gives CASSLGTDNEQFF. The full variable domain, with the rest looked up from reference TRBV5-5 and TRBJ2-1, is DAGVTQSPTHLIKTRGQQVTLRCSPISGHKSVSWYQQVLGQGPQFIFQYYEKEERGRGNFPDRFSARQFPNYSSELNVNALLLGDSALYLCASSLGTDNEQFFGPGTRLTVL.

The chain links TRBV7-9 to TRBJ1-1; D is uncertain. CDR3 size: 11 residues. CDR1 is SEHNR, CDR2 FQNEAQ, per germline (reference sequence). With 8 bases removed from V and 1 base from J, the gap between germline ends came to 5 bases. For the CDR3, the DNA is TGTGCCAGCGGTCGGAACACTGAAGCTTTCTTT. It yields the protein CASGRNTEAFF.